This TCR beta chain came from a study of Tregs in tolerant kidney transplant recipients. The repertoire was sequenced with immunoSEQ multiplex PCR; TCRdb's copy has only in-frame clones and lacks some. The data hold around 120,000 clones, with 92% observed a single time. V was clipped by 5 bases and J by 6 bases, with 22 bases between them. CDR1 is SGHDT and CDR2 is YYEEEE in the germline V gene. The CDR3 length is 16 residues. Input material: CD4+ T cells from blood. J is TRBJ2-3 and V is TRBV5-6; D possibly corresponds to TRBD2 (5 bases). The sequence was obtained from a human donor in good health. In nucleotides, the CDR3 is TGTGCCAGCAGTTTTGGGTTGGCGGGCCCGGGGGATACGCAGTATTTT. As protein: CASSFGLAGPGDTQYF.